This is a list of T cell receptor beta chains from one sample in a study of control samples from healthy donors and cancer patients. The data were produced by immunoSEQ multiplex PCR, yet TCRdb's version contains in-frame clones alone and is incomplete. This sample has over 200,000 clones; almost 85% occur once, and the top ten carry 10% to 15%. Material: PBMCs. The source of these receptors is a woman between 55 and 75 years old with lung cancer. Each CDR3 is given without its conserved first and last residue. Only some rows state a clone size, as once, few, many or a class for expanded clones.

>.|TRBJ2-1|11|TRBV6-6
ASSSPQGHEQF
>.|TRBJ2-7|12|TRBV13
ASSLGGRGYEQY
>.|TRBJ2-2|12|TRBV9
ASSVGPNTGELF
>.|TRBJ2-5|15|TRBV5-4
ASSLKVAGGGLETQY
>.|TRBJ1-1|12|TRBV5-8
ASSLDDRDTEAF
>.|TRBJ1-2|14|TRBV28
ASSLPGGRTTYGYT
>.|TRBJ2-2|11|TRBV19
ASSIIQAGELF
>.|TRBJ2-3|12|TRBV5-6
ASSYGTSTDTQY
>.|TRBJ2-3|16|TRBV5-1
ASSFGSLLAGGADTQY
>.|TRBJ2-5|13|TRBV11-3
ASSLEHGPQETQY
>.|TRBJ2-5|12|TRBV5-1
ASSPTGTGETQY
>.|TRBJ2-2|13|TRBV19
ASSPRDRATGELF
>once|TRBJ1-2|10|TRBV5-8
ASSSTGYGYT
>.|TRBJ1-4|13|TRBV4-1
ASSQVGAGEEKLF
>.|TRBJ2-2|14|TRBV7-6
ASSLSLASNTGELF
>.|TRBJ2-1|12|TRBV11-3
ASSIGLAYNEQF
>.|TRBJ1-2|14|TRBV18
ASFSGTGGANYGYT
>.|TRBJ2-7|11|TRBV27
ASSLGGFNEQY
>.|TRBJ1-3|10|TRBV19
AAKGSGNTIY
>.|TRBJ2-1|11|TRBV20-1
SASWTSLNEQF
>few|TRBJ1-5|13|TRBV11-2
ASSLGGQGYQPQH
>once|TRBJ2-2|14|TRBV5-4
ASSPSGHANTGELF
>few|TRBJ2-2|14|TRBV25-1
ASSGLGGRGTGELF
>.|TRBJ2-1|8|TRBV20-1
SASWSEQF
>.|TRBJ1-1|11|TRBV6-4
ASSLGQGSEAF
>.|TRBJ1-6|14|TRBV2
ASNQQGQGMNSPLH
>.|TRBJ2-4|16|TRBV5-1
ASSLARGGARGQNIQY
>.|TRBJ1-1|13|TRBV6-5
ASSYSSVPVTEAF
>.|TRBJ1-1|13|TRBV5-4
ASTRDSLGSTEAF
>.|TRBJ2-2|13|TRBV7-9
ASSSAGRNTGELF
>few|TRBJ2-5|11|TRBV12-3/TRBV12-4
ASRGQYQETQY
>.|TRBJ1-1|12|TRBV12-5
ASGLDSWSTEAF
>.|TRBJ2-2|15|TRBV27
ASSPLTSGKNTGELF
>.|TRBJ2-1|10|TRBV3-1/TRBV3-2
ASSQLGSEQF
>.|TRBJ2-1|10|TRBV10-3
AISGYPNEQF
>.|TRBJ1-3|14|TRBV6-4
ASSDGGGAKGNTIY
>.|TRBJ1-5|11|TRBV6-5
ASRNGGNQPQH
>.|TRBJ1-6|14|TRBV4-1
ASSQSPGQTNSPLH
>.|TRBJ2-2|11|TRBV6-6
ASSRGDTGELF